These T cell receptor beta chains were read from a single sample in a study of long-term antiretroviral therapy in people with HIV. Assay used: immunoSEQ multiplex PCR; TCRdb lists only in-frame clones, some missing. The table includes about 33,000 clones, about 96% detected once. Sequenced here: unsorted PBMCs, sampled 6.5 to 6.9 years after starting antiretroviral therapy. The origin of the receptors is a man aged 25-45 years with HIV. Each CDR3 is given with its conserved first and last residue. The D gene is left open where the match is weak. Clone size is not always given. Where it is, it says once, few, many or a class for expanded clones.

j_call	d_call	clone_size	v_call	cdr3_nt	cdr3_aa
TRBJ2-2	NA	NA	TRBV7-6	TGTGCCAGCAGCTTTCCCTCCGGTGGTCTTGGACATTTCACCGGGGAGCTGTTTTTT	CASSFPSGGLGHFTGELFF
TRBJ2-5	NA	NA	TRBV2	TGTGCCAGCACTGAAAGGGGCTGGGAGACCCAGTACTTC	CASTERGWETQYF
TRBJ2-1	TRBD1	NA	TRBV5-1	TGCGCCAGCAGCTTGGAACTGACAGGGGTTCAGTTCTTC	CASSLELTGVQFF
TRBJ2-7	NA	NA	TRBV18	TGTGCCAGCTCCCCAACAGGAGGACCCTACGAGCAGTACTTC	CASSPTGGPYEQYF
TRBJ2-4	TRBD1	NA	TRBV5-4	TGTGCCAGCAGCCTCCAGTCCGGACAGGGCCAAAACATTCAGTACTTC	CASSLQSGQGQNIQYF
TRBJ1-4	TRBD1	NA	TRBV13	TGTGCCAGCAGCTTAGGGCAGGGGGTTGAAAAACTGTTTTTT	CASSLGQGVEKLFF
TRBJ1-6	NA	NA	TRBV27	TGTGCCAGCAGTCCGGTTTGGACGGACAATTCACCCCTCCACTTT	CASSPVWTDNSPLHF
TRBJ1-2	NA	NA	TRBV2	TGTGCCAGCAGTGAGCTGGGGACGCAGTTAGGCACCTTC	CASSELGTQLGTF
TRBJ1-1	TRBD1	NA	TRBV10-3	TGTGCCATCGGACCGGGACAGGGGAACACTGAAGCTTTCTTT	CAIGPGQGNTEAFF
TRBJ2-3	NA	NA	TRBV27	TGTGCCAGCAGTTTATCCGGAGGCACAGATACGCAGTATTTT	CASSLSGGTDTQYF
TRBJ2-2	TRBD2	once	TRBV9	TGTGCCAGCAGCGTAGGGGCTAGCGGGGGGTTAAGCACCGGGGAGCTGTTTTTT	CASSVGASGGLSTGELFF
TRBJ1-2	NA	NA	TRBV6-5	TGTGCCAGCAGTCGTCCGAATGGGGTGGCTCATGGCTACACCTTC	CASSRPNGVAHGYTF
TRBJ2-3	TRBD2	NA	TRBV4-3	TGCGCCAGCAGCCAAGACCGGGGGGGGAGGACAGATACGCAGTATTTT	CASSQDRGGRTDTQYF
TRBJ1-2	NA	NA	TRBV29-1	TGCAGCGTTGAGGTTTACGTACTAAATGGCTACACCTTC	CSVEVYVLNGYTF
TRBJ1-2	NA	once	TRBV4-1	TGCGCCAGCAGCCAAGAAGGATGGGGGAGCGGCTACACCTTC	CASSQEGWGSGYTF
TRBJ2-2	NA	NA	TRBV7-2	TGTGCCAGCACCAAAGGACGGTCGACCGGGGAGCTGTTTTTT	CASTKGRSTGELFF
TRBJ1-1	NA	NA	TRBV6-5	TGTGCCAGCAGTCCACTGGCTCGGGTAAGGTCTGAAGCTTTCTTT	CASSPLARVRSEAFF
TRBJ2-3	TRBD2	NA	TRBV7-2	TGTGCCAGCAGGGGACTAGCCGTAGATACGCAGTATTTT	CASRGLAVDTQYF
TRBJ2-7	TRBD2	NA	TRBV4-1	TGCGCCAGCAGCCATACTAATCCCGGGAGGGAGTCCTACGAGCAGTACTTC	CASSHTNPGRESYEQYF
TRBJ1-4	NA	NA	TRBV7-9	TGTGCCAGCCGCCCGGGCCTTGCAACTAATGAAAAACTGTTTTTT	CASRPGLATNEKLFF
TRBJ2-1	TRBD2	NA	TRBV7-7	TGTGCTAGCAGCCGACTAGCGGGATACAATGAGCAGTTCTTC	CASSRLAGYNEQFF
TRBJ1-6	NA	NA	TRBV11-1	TGTGCCAGCAGCTTAACAGGGCTTAATTCACCCCTCCACTTT	CASSLTGLNSPLHF
TRBJ1-2	TRBD1	NA	TRBV7-9	TGTGCCAGCAGCTTAGGGGGACAGGGAGGAGACTATGGCTACACCTTC	CASSLGGQGGDYGYTF
TRBJ1-1	NA	NA	TRBV4-2	TGTGCCAGCAGCTCAAACACTGAAGCTTTCTTT	CASSSNTEAFF